Listed below are T cell receptor beta chains from one sample, sequenced in a study of blood T cell repertoires in COVID-19. The table came from immunoSEQ multiplex PCR; TCRdb's copy has only in-frame clones and leaves some out. The sample has about 250,000 clones; 85% to 95% are singletons. The specimen sequenced was peripheral blood. The receptors stem from a man younger than 45 with COVID-19, enrolled during active disease. The CDR3 runs from the conserved cysteine through the conserved F or W. Each record gives: J gene, clone size, D gene, V gene, CDR3 DNA, CDR3 protein. The D gene is left open where the match is weak. Clone size is not always given. Where it is, it says once, few, many or a class for expanded clones.

>TRBJ1-5|NA|NA|TRBV7-2
TGTGCCAGCAGCCGGGCGGGGCAGGGAGGCAATCAGCCCCAGCATTTT
CASSRAGQGGNQPQHF
>TRBJ2-5|NA|NA|TRBV5-6
TGTGCCAGCAGCCCAAGGACTAACCAAGAGACCCAGTACTTC
CASSPRTNQETQYF
>TRBJ2-3|NA|NA|TRBV7-2
TGTGCCAGCAGTTTCGACGGGATCACAGATACGCAGTATTTT
CASSFDGITDTQYF
>TRBJ2-5|NA|TRBD2|TRBV3-1/TRBV3-2
TGTGCCAGCAGCCAAAGGACTAGCGGGGGCCAAGAGACCCAGTACTTC
CASSQRTSGGQETQYF
>TRBJ1-4|NA|NA|TRBV5-5
TGTGCCAGCAGCTTGATGTGGGGGGTGGATGAAAAACTGTTTTTT
CASSLMWGVDEKLFF
>TRBJ2-3|NA|TRBD2|TRBV9
TGTGCCAGCAGCGTAGGACTAGCGGGGGGGCCGGCAGATACGCAGTATTTT
CASSVGLAGGPADTQYF
>TRBJ2-2|NA|TRBD2|TRBV25-1
TGTGCCAGCAGACGGGGGGTCGGGGAGCTGTTTTTT
CASRRGVGELFF
>TRBJ2-2|NA|NA|TRBV18
TGTGCCTCCTCGAACACCGGGGAGCTGTTTTTT
CASSNTGELFF
>TRBJ1-1|NA|NA|TRBV10-3
TGTGCCGCATCGGAAGGGAGGGCCACTGAAGCTTTCTTT
CAASEGRATEAFF
>TRBJ2-1|once|TRBD1|TRBV4-1
TGCGCCAGCAGCCAACACCGGGACAGTTCCTACAATGAGCAGTTCTTC
CASSQHRDSSYNEQFF
>TRBJ1-1|NA|NA|TRBV6-5
TGTGCCAGCAGGGTCGGACAGTCGAACACTGAAGCTTTCTTT
CASRVGQSNTEAFF
>TRBJ2-5|NA|NA|TRBV2
TGTGCCAGCAGTGAAGGTCAGGCCAAAGAGACCCAGTACTTC
CASSEGQAKETQYF